The rows below give T cell receptor beta chains drawn from one sample of a study of T-cell memory formation after mild COVID-19. TCRdb itself ran the 5' RACE reads through MiXCR, one entry per CDR3 protein. Altogether tens of thousands of distinct CDR3 sequences are present, 9% to 9.5% being singletons, with the ten largest covering 1.1%. Sequences were obtained from PBMCs or a T cell subset sorted from them (not recorded which). These receptors came from a man aged 18 to 29 who had mild COVID-19 (a few samples of this study predate the infection). Cell type and time point are not known. Both conserved end residues are part of each CDR3. The D gene is left open where the match is weak. Clone sizes are given selectively: once, few, many, or a class where the clone is expanded.

d_call	v_call	j_call	clone_size	cdr3_aa	cdr3_nt
NA	TRBV10-3	TRBJ1-2	NA	CAIQGTSSAGYTF	TGTGCCATCCAAGGGACCTCTTCGGCCGGCTACACCTTC
NA	TRBV7-9	TRBJ2-3	NA	CASRLDSRTDTQYF	TGTGCCAGCAGGTTAGACAGTCGGACAGATACGCAGTATTTT
NA	TRBV6-5	TRBJ2-4	few	CASSYSLAVAKNIQYF	TGTGCCAGCAGTTACTCGTTGGCCGTAGCCAAAAACATTCAGTACTTC
NA	TRBV29-1	TRBJ1-1	NA	CSVGVRAEAFF	TGCAGCGTTGGGGTGCGGGCTGAAGCTTTCTTT
NA	TRBV6-5	TRBJ2-7	NA	CASSYSGVLGIYEQYF	TGTGCCAGCAGTTACTCAGGCGTTCTCGGTATATACGAGCAGTACTTC
TRBD1	TRBV12-3/TRBV12-4	TRBJ1-5	NA	CASRRGQGVYSNQPQHF	TGTGCCAGCCGTAGGGGACAGGGGGTCTATAGCAATCAGCCCCAGCATTTT
TRBD2	TRBV18	TRBJ2-3	few	CASSPGLAGVTDTQYF	TGTGCCAGCTCACCGGGACTAGCGGGGGTTACAGATACGCAGTATTTT
TRBD2	TRBV7-3	TRBJ2-3	few	CASSSGLVPDTQYF	TGTGCCAGCAGCTCGGGACTAGTCCCAGATACGCAGTATTTT
TRBD2	TRBV7-3	TRBJ2-3	NA	CASSSRRRGTDTQYF	TGTGCCAGCAGCTCGAGAAGGCGGGGGACAGATACGCAGTATTTT
TRBD1	TRBV5-1	TRBJ2-5	many	CASSPRQGAGETQYF	TGCGCCAGCAGCCCCCGACAGGGGGCAGGAGAGACCCAGTACTTC
TRBD1	TRBV11-2	TRBJ1-3	once	CASSAQGAASGNTIYF	TGTGCCAGCAGCGCACAGGGGGCCGCCTCTGGAAACACCATATATTTT
NA	TRBV20-1	TRBJ1-5	NA	CSGSQGAQPQHF	TGCAGTGGTTCACAGGGTGCTCAGCCCCAGCATTTT
TRBD2	TRBV7-9	TRBJ2-2	medium-sized	CASSFLAGANTGELFF	TGTGCCAGCAGCTTCTTAGCGGGGGCGAACACCGGGGAGCTGTTTTTT
TRBD2	TRBV20-1	TRBJ2-7	NA	CSARSGLAEYEQYF	TGCAGTGCTAGATCGGGACTAGCGGAGTACGAGCAGTACTTC